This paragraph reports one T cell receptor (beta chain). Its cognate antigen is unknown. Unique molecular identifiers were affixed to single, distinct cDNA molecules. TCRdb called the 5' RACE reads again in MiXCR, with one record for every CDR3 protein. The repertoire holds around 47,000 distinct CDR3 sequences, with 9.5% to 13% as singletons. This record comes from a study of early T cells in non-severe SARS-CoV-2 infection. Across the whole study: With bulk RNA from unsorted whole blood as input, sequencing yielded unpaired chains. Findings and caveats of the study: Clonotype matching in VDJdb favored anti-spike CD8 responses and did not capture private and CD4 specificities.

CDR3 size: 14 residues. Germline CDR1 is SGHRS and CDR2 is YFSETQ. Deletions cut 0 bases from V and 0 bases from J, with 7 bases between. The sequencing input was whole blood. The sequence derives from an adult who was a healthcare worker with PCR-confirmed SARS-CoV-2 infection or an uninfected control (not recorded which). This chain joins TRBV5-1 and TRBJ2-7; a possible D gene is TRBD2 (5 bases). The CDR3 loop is CASSLVRGSYEQYF. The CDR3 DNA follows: TGCGCCAGCAGCTTGGTCCGGGGCTCCTACGAGCAGTACTTC.